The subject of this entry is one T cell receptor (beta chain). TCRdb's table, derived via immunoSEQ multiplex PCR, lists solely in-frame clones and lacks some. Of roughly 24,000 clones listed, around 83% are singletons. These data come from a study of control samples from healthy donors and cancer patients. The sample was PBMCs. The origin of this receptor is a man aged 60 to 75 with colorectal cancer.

The CDR3 spells CASSEFYNNYGYTF. The CDR3 DNA reads TGTGCCAGCAGTGAATTCTACAACAACTATGGCTACACCTTC. The V call is TRBV25-1, the J call TRBJ1-2; D is ambiguous. The germline CDR1 and CDR2 sequences are MGHDK and SYGVNS. The CDR3 extends over 14 amino acids. The V and J ends lost 1 base and 2 bases respectively, with 8 bases between them.